These T cell receptor beta chains were read from a single sample in a study of cytomegalovirus exposure and HLA in healthy donors. Method: immunoSEQ multiplex PCR; TCRdb's copy keeps in-frame clones and lacks some. The top ten clones hold about 3% of a sample with about 140,000 clones, roughly three quarters of them seen once. The sequenced material came from PBMCs. These receptors were taken from a male donor in good health and CMV-seronegative. CDR3s include the opening cysteine and the closing phenylalanine or tryptophan. The D gene is left open where the match is weak. Part of the rows lack a size; the others show once, few, many or a class for expanded clones.

len	v_gene	j_gene	d_gene	abundance	CDR3nt	CDR3aa
14	TRBV6-1	TRBJ1-6	.	.	TGTGCCAGTCGTCGGGGGGAGTATAATTCACCCCTCCACTTT	CASRRGEYNSPLHF
15	TRBV28	TRBJ2-4	.	.	TGTGCCAGCAGTTTGGGGGGTCTCGGCCAAAACATTCAGTACTTC	CASSLGGLGQNIQYF
15	TRBV5-6	TRBJ2-1	TRBD2	.	TGTGCCAGCAGCTCCGGGACTAGCAGTTACAATGAGCAGTTCTTC	CASSSGTSSYNEQFF
16	TRBV10-3	TRBJ2-2	.	few	TGTGCCATCAGTAACACAGCGGGTCCAAACACCGGGGAGCTGTTTTTT	CAISNTAGPNTGELFF
15	TRBV5-6	TRBJ1-2	TRBD1	.	TGTGCCAGCAGCTTGGGACAGGGGGCAGACTATGGCTACACCTTC	CASSLGQGADYGYTF
15	TRBV30	TRBJ2-5	TRBD2	.	TGTGCCTTTCGGGGACTAGCGGGATCGAGGGAGACCCAGTACTTC	CAFRGLAGSRETQYF
15	TRBV14	TRBJ2-3	.	.	TGTGCCAGCAGCCAAGAAGCTAGCTACACAGATACGCAGTATTTT	CASSQEASYTDTQYF
15	TRBV11-3	TRBJ2-5	TRBD1	once	TGTGCCAGCAGCTTAAGCCCGACAGGGGTGGCGACCCAGTACTTC	CASSLSPTGVATQYF
12	TRBV7-9	TRBJ2-7	.	.	TGTTCCAGCAGCCGGGATTCCTACGAGCAGTACTTC	CSSSRDSYEQYF
14	TRBV28	TRBJ1-3	.	.	TGTGCCAGCAGTTTAAGGGGAGGGGGAAACACCATATATTTT	CASSLRGGGNTIYF
14	TRBV28	TRBJ1-2	TRBD1	few	TGTGCCAGCAGCAAGACAGGGATCGTCTCTGGCTACACCTTC	CASSKTGIVSGYTF
16	TRBV10-3	TRBJ2-3	TRBD2	once	TGTGCCATCAGTGAGTCGGAAGCGGGGAGGTCAGATACGCAGTATTTT	CAISESEAGRSDTQYF
15	TRBV6-1	TRBJ1-2	.	.	TGTGCCAGCAGTGAAGGAGGAGCAGGGACTTATGGCTACACCTTC	CASSEGGAGTYGYTF
16	TRBV5-4	TRBJ2-1	TRBD2	.	TGTGCCAGCAGCCGACAATTAGCGGGAGGGGACAATGAGCAGTTCTTC	CASSRQLAGGDNEQFF
15	TRBV27	TRBJ2-1	TRBD2	.	TGTGCCAGCAGTTTTGCGGGAGGTGCCTACAATGAGCAGTTCTTC	CASSFAGGAYNEQFF
17	TRBV5-1	TRBJ2-6	TRBD1	.	TGCGCCAGCAGCTTGGCAGGGGGTTACTCTGGGGCCAACGTCCTGACTTTC	CASSLAGGYSGANVLTF
14	TRBV19	TRBJ2-2	TRBD1	once	TGTGCCAGTATGATGACAGGGCCTACCGGGGAGCTGTTTTTT	CASMMTGPTGELFF
15	TRBV29-1	TRBJ2-1	TRBD1	.	TGCAGCGTTGAAGATCCGGACAGGGGACGGTCTGAGCAGTTCTTC	CSVEDPDRGRSEQFF
19	TRBV15	TRBJ1-5	TRBD1	.	TGTGCCACCAGCAGAGAGGGACAGGGGGGATCATATAGCAATCAGCCCCAGCATTTT	CATSREGQGGSYSNQPQHF
15	TRBV29-1	TRBJ2-7	.	.	TGCAGCGTTGAATTGGTTAGCGGCATGACCTACGAGCAGTACTTC	CSVELVSGMTYEQYF
15	TRBV25-1	TRBJ2-7	TRBD2	.	TGTGCCAGCAGTAATAGAGGGACTAGCAGGTACGAGCAGTACTTC	CASSNRGTSRYEQYF
17	TRBV28	TRBJ1-5	.	.	TGTGCCAGCAGTTTACGTCCGCCACTCTATAGCAATCAGCCCCAGCATTTT	CASSLRPPLYSNQPQHF
18	TRBV18	TRBJ1-6	TRBD1	.	TGTGCCAGCTCACCCGGGGACAGAGCTTCCCTAGTTAATTCCCCCCTCCACTTT	CASSPGDRASLVNSPLHF
14	TRBV18	TRBJ1-1	TRBD1	.	TGTGCCAGCTCACCTCTTACAGGGGTAACTGAAGCTTTCTTT	CASSPLTGVTEAFF
15	TRBV27	TRBJ2-1	TRBD2	few	TGTGCCAGCAGTTTGGGCGGGAGGGGTTCGAATGAGCAGTTCTTC	CASSLGGRGSNEQFF
16	TRBV5-1	TRBJ2-5	TRBD1	once	TGCGCCAGCAGCAACGAAGACACACACAGGGGGCAGACCCAGTACTTC	CASSNEDTHRGQTQYF
16	TRBV2	TRBJ1-2	.	.	TGTGCCAGCAGTGGATCCTCCTCGGACAGCATCTATGGCTACACCTTC	CASSGSSSDSIYGYTF
18	TRBV19	TRBJ1-6	TRBD1	.	TGTGCCAGTAGTCTCCGCGGGACAGGGGTAACCTATAATTCACCCCTCCACTTT	CASSLRGTGVTYNSPLHF
18	TRBV13	TRBJ1-2	TRBD1	.	TGTGCCAGCAGCGTAACCGGGACAGGGGGCCTCCAGCTCTTGGGCTACACCTTC	CASSVTGTGGLQLLGYTF
14	TRBV5-1	TRBJ1-1	.	.	TGCGCCAGCAGCTTGGCCGGGGTGGGTACTGAAGCTTTCTTT	CASSLAGVGTEAFF
13	TRBV7-9	TRBJ2-1	TRBD1	.	TGTGCCAGCAGCTTCGCAGGGGGCTTTGAGCAGTTCTTC	CASSFAGGFEQFF
14	TRBV13	TRBJ2-7	.	.	TGTGCCAGCAGCTCGACTAGTCACTCCTACGAGCAGTACTTC	CASSSTSHSYEQYF
13	TRBV7-2	TRBJ2-5	TRBD1	.	TGTGCCAGCAGCTCGACAGGGGAAGAGACCCAGTACTTC	CASSSTGEETQYF
15	TRBV5-1	TRBJ1-4	TRBD1	.	TGCGCCGGCAGCTTATCAGGGACAGAGAATGAAAAACTGTTTTTT	CAGSLSGTENEKLFF
14	TRBV2	TRBJ2-5	TRBD1	once	TGTGCCAGTAGGGAAGGGGGCTTGCCCGAGACCCAGTACTTC	CASREGGLPETQYF
16	TRBV9	TRBJ1-2	TRBD1	.	TGTGCCAGCACCAGAGAGGGGACAGGGATTTTATATGGCTACACCTTC	CASTREGTGILYGYTF
15	TRBV30	TRBJ2-2	.	.	TGTGCCTGGAGTGTTAGTGGGACTCACACCGGGGAGCTGTTTTTT	CAWSVSGTHTGELFF
13	TRBV10-3	TRBJ1-5	.	.	TGTGCCATCAGTGAGGGGGGCACTCAGCCCCAGCATTTT	CAISEGGTQPQHF
17	TRBV7-6	TRBJ2-5	TRBD2	.	TGTGCCAGCAGCTTAGCGCTACTAGCGGAGCAGCAAGAGACCCAGTACTTC	CASSLALLAEQQETQYF
13	TRBV30	TRBJ1-1	.	.	TGTGCCTGGAGTCGGTACTTGAACACTGAAGCTTTCTTT	CAWSRYLNTEAFF
14	TRBV27	TRBJ2-1	.	.	TGTGCCAGCAGTTTGAGTTCCCCGTTGGATGAGCAGTTCTTC	CASSLSSPLDEQFF
13	TRBV2	TRBJ1-2	TRBD1	.	TGTGCCACCTCAGGGGGCGTTTTCTATGGCTACACCTTC	CATSGGVFYGYTF
16	TRBV7-2	TRBJ1-2	.	.	TGTGCCAGCAGCTTAGGAATAGGGGTCGGGAACTATGGCTACACCTTC	CASSLGIGVGNYGYTF
14	TRBV28	TRBJ1-1	TRBD1	.	TGTGCCAGCAGTTTAGGGGGACAGGGGGGTGAAGCTTTCTTT	CASSLGGQGGEAFF
14	TRBV5-1	TRBJ1-1	.	.	TGCGCCAGCAGCTTGCAGATTTCGAACACTGAAGCTTTCTTT	CASSLQISNTEAFF
14	TRBV6-5	TRBJ1-6	.	.	TGTGCCAGCAGTTACGCGACGGGGGGATCACCCCTCCACTTT	CASSYATGGSPLHF
14	TRBV6-6	TRBJ2-7	.	once	TGTGCCAGCAGTTACGAGGCCAGTTCCTACGAGCAGTACTTC	CASSYEASSYEQYF
13	TRBV7-3	TRBJ2-5	.	few	TGTGCCAGCAGCTTAACCATCCAAGAGACCCAGTACTTC	CASSLTIQETQYF
14	TRBV30	TRBJ1-2	TRBD1	.	TGTGCCTGGAGTTTCCGGGACAGGACGTATGGCTACACCTTC	CAWSFRDRTYGYTF
14	TRBV27	TRBJ2-3	TRBD2	.	TGTGCCAGCCGACGGGAGGCGGGCACAGATACGCAGTATTTT	CASRREAGTDTQYF
13	TRBV11-2	TRBJ2-5	.	.	TGTGCCAGCAGCTTAGTGCTGGTCGGGACCCAGTACTTC	CASSLVLVGTQYF
14	TRBV30	TRBJ1-2	TRBD1	.	TGTGCCTGGAGTAGGACAGGGATTAACTATGGCTACACCTTC	CAWSRTGINYGYTF
17	TRBV28	TRBJ1-6	TRBD1	.	TGTGCCAGCAGCAAAAACGCGTGGGGACAGGGGGATTCACCCCTCCACTTT	CASSKNAWGQGDSPLHF
13	TRBV18	TRBJ1-4	TRBD1	few	TGTGCCAGCTCACCGACAGGGCGGGAAAAACTGTTTTTT	CASSPTGREKLFF
14	TRBV21-1	TRBJ1-5	.	.	TGTGCCAGCCCGAGGACAGGCAATAATCAGCCCCAGCATTTT	CASPRTGNNQPQHF
14	TRBV6-4	TRBJ2-2	.	medium-sized	TGTGCCAGCAGTGACAGCGAACACACCGGGGAGCTGTTTTTT	CASSDSEHTGELFF
15	TRBV5-1	TRBJ1-2	.	.	TGCGCCAGCAGCTTGTCCGTACGGGCTAACTATGGCTACACCTTC	CASSLSVRANYGYTF